The rows below give T cell receptor beta chains drawn from one sample of a study of shared clonotypes between healthy human individuals. The data were produced by immunoSEQ multiplex PCR, yet TCRdb's version contains in-frame clones alone and is incomplete. The data show 600,000 to 750,000 clones, 72% seen once. Sequencing was done on a sample of memory CD4+ T cells sorted from blood. The receptor source for this set is a woman aged 25 to 39 in good health. Both conserved end residues are part of each CDR3. The D gene is left open where the match is weak. The listing skips clone size in some rows; elsewhere it reads once, few, many or a size class.

d_gene: TRBD2; abundance: .; j_gene: TRBJ2-2; v_gene: TRBV25-1; CDR3aa: CASSERLAGVTGELFF; CDR3nt: TGTGCCAGCAGTGAGAGACTAGCGGGAGTTACCGGGGAGCTGTTTTTT
d_gene: TRBD2; abundance: once; j_gene: TRBJ2-7; v_gene: TRBV11-3; CDR3aa: CASSFGLGGDEQYF; CDR3nt: TGTGCCAGCAGCTTTGGACTAGGAGGCGATGAGCAGTACTTC
d_gene: .; abundance: .; j_gene: TRBJ1-2; v_gene: TRBV18; CDR3aa: CASSPSGGARGSYGYTF; CDR3nt: TGTGCCAGCTCACCAAGTGGTGGCGCCCGAGGGAGCTATGGCTACACCTTC
d_gene: TRBD1; abundance: .; j_gene: TRBJ1-1; v_gene: TRBV2; CDR3aa: CASSNRGRGTEAFF; CDR3nt: TGTGCCAGCAGTAACAGGGGGCGAGGGACTGAAGCTTTCTTT
d_gene: .; abundance: .; j_gene: TRBJ1-2; v_gene: TRBV28; CDR3aa: CASNFYSRLLPLRDYGYTF; CDR3nt: TGTGCCAGCAATTTCTACTCCCGACTGCTACCCCTAAGGGACTATGGCTACACCTTC
d_gene: .; abundance: .; j_gene: TRBJ1-2; v_gene: TRBV30; CDR3aa: CAWRTAREGYTF; CDR3nt: TGTGCCTGGAGGACGGCTCGAGAGGGCTACACCTTC
d_gene: TRBD1; abundance: .; j_gene: TRBJ1-4; v_gene: TRBV15; CDR3aa: CATSRESYGQGNEKLFF; CDR3nt: TGTGCCACCAGCAGAGAGTCGTATGGACAGGGTAATGAAAAACTGTTTTTT
d_gene: .; abundance: .; j_gene: TRBJ2-5; v_gene: TRBV5-5; CDR3aa: CASSLGWVTETQYF; CDR3nt: TGTGCCAGCAGCTTGGGGTGGGTTACGGAGACCCAGTACTTC
d_gene: TRBD1; abundance: .; j_gene: TRBJ2-1; v_gene: TRBV5-4; CDR3aa: CASSLGLGQGYNEQFF; CDR3nt: TGTGCCAGCAGCTTGGGTTTAGGACAGGGGTACAATGAGCAGTTCTTC
d_gene: .; abundance: .; j_gene: TRBJ2-1; v_gene: TRBV19; CDR3aa: CASSIGSRYNEQFF; CDR3nt: TGTGCCAGTAGTATAGGGTCGAGGTACAATGAGCAGTTCTTC
d_gene: .; abundance: .; j_gene: TRBJ1-3; v_gene: TRBV18; CDR3aa: CASSPGVSRSGNTIYF; CDR3nt: TGTGCCAGCTCACCAGGGGTTTCAAGGTCTGGAAACACCATATATTTT
d_gene: .; abundance: .; j_gene: TRBJ1-4; v_gene: TRBV28; CDR3aa: CASSPLSAALNEKLFF; CDR3nt: TGTGCCAGCAGCCCCCTCTCGGCAGCACTTAATGAAAAACTGTTTTTT
d_gene: .; abundance: many; j_gene: TRBJ1-4; v_gene: TRBV4-1; CDR3aa: CASSRQTTNEKLFF; CDR3nt: TGCGCCAGCAGCCGACAGACAACTAATGAAAAACTGTTTTTT
d_gene: TRBD1; abundance: .; j_gene: TRBJ1-2; v_gene: TRBV6-5; CDR3aa: CASSRDRANYGYTF; CDR3nt: TGTGCCAGCAGTAGGGACAGGGCGAACTATGGCTACACCTTC
d_gene: .; abundance: .; j_gene: TRBJ2-6; v_gene: TRBV19; CDR3aa: CASSIGPGANVLTF; CDR3nt: TGTGCCAGTAGTATCGGCCCTGGGGCCAACGTCCTGACTTTC
d_gene: TRBD2; abundance: .; j_gene: TRBJ2-7; v_gene: TRBV18; CDR3aa: CASSPSAGTSANEQYF; CDR3nt: TGTGCCAGCTCACCTTCTGCCGGGACTAGCGCGAACGAGCAGTACTTC
d_gene: .; abundance: .; j_gene: TRBJ2-2; v_gene: TRBV10-3; CDR3aa: CAISGQDTGELFF; CDR3nt: TGTGCCATCAGTGGGCAGGACACCGGGGAGCTGTTTTTT
d_gene: .; abundance: .; j_gene: TRBJ2-2; v_gene: TRBV28; CDR3aa: CASSSGQFNTGELFF; CDR3nt: TGTGCCAGCAGTTCCGGACAGTTTAACACCGGGGAGCTGTTTTTT
d_gene: .; abundance: .; j_gene: TRBJ1-2; v_gene: TRBV2; CDR3aa: CASKRTLANYGYTF; CDR3nt: TGTGCCAGCAAACGGACCCTAGCTAACTATGGCTACACCTTC
d_gene: .; abundance: .; j_gene: TRBJ1-6; v_gene: TRBV4-1; CDR3aa: CASSQTSQGPLNSPLHF; CDR3nt: TGCGCCAGCAGCCAAACCTCTCAGGGGCCCCTAAATTCACCCCTCCACTTT
d_gene: .; abundance: few; j_gene: TRBJ1-2; v_gene: TRBV5-1; CDR3aa: CASSLGPAGVNYGYTF; CDR3nt: TGCGCCAGCAGCTTGGGCCCCGCAGGGGTTAACTATGGCTACACCTTC
d_gene: .; abundance: .; j_gene: TRBJ2-1; v_gene: TRBV7-6; CDR3aa: CASSLARFNEQFF; CDR3nt: TGTGCCAGCAGCTTAGCTAGATTCAATGAGCAGTTCTTC
d_gene: TRBD2; abundance: many; j_gene: TRBJ2-7; v_gene: TRBV27; CDR3aa: CASSRLAGGVEQYF; CDR3nt: TGTGCCAGCAGTCGACTAGCGGGAGGGGTCGAGCAGTACTTC
d_gene: TRBD1; abundance: .; j_gene: TRBJ2-7; v_gene: TRBV9; CDR3aa: CASSVSGTGDHEQYF; CDR3nt: TGTGCCAGCAGTGTATCCGGGACAGGGGACCACGAGCAGTACTTC
d_gene: TRBD2; abundance: .; j_gene: TRBJ2-1; v_gene: TRBV29-1; CDR3aa: CSVLPGLAGSSYNEQFF; CDR3nt: TGCAGCGTCTTACCCGGACTAGCAGGGAGTTCGTACAATGAGCAGTTCTTC
d_gene: TRBD2; abundance: .; j_gene: TRBJ2-1; v_gene: TRBV5-5; CDR3aa: CASSLAEVAGASEQFF; CDR3nt: TGTGCCAGCAGCTTGGCCGAGGTAGCGGGAGCTAGTGAGCAGTTCTTC
d_gene: TRBD2; abundance: .; j_gene: TRBJ2-2; v_gene: TRBV5-8; CDR3aa: CASSRSGTSGSTGELFF; CDR3nt: TGTGCCAGCAGCCGTTCCGGGACTAGCGGGAGCACCGGGGAGCTGTTTTTT
d_gene: .; abundance: .; j_gene: TRBJ2-7; v_gene: TRBV4-1; CDR3aa: CASSQGSRRVAGNYEQYF; CDR3nt: TGCGCCAGCAGCCAAGGATCAAGAAGGGTGGCAGGGAACTACGAGCAGTACTTC
d_gene: .; abundance: .; j_gene: TRBJ1-1; v_gene: TRBV5-6; CDR3aa: CASAVGALNTEAFF; CDR3nt: TGTGCCAGCGCAGTTGGGGCCTTGAACACTGAAGCTTTCTTT
d_gene: TRBD2; abundance: .; j_gene: TRBJ2-7; v_gene: TRBV6-6; CDR3aa: CASSSVAGKPYEQYF; CDR3nt: TGTGCCAGCAGTTCAGTAGCGGGGAAACCCTACGAGCAGTACTTC
d_gene: .; abundance: .; j_gene: TRBJ2-3; v_gene: TRBV18; CDR3aa: CASSPGPPPDTQYF; CDR3nt: TGTGCCAGCTCACCGGGCCCGCCCCCAGATACGCAGTATTTT
d_gene: .; abundance: .; j_gene: TRBJ2-3; v_gene: TRBV6-1; CDR3aa: CATTGSTDTQYF; CDR3nt: TGTGCCACCACGGGGTCCACAGATACGCAGTATTTT
d_gene: .; abundance: .; j_gene: TRBJ2-7; v_gene: TRBV5-8; CDR3aa: CASSLGQAYVQQYF; CDR3nt: TGTGCCAGCAGCTTGGGACAGGCCTACGTCCAGCAGTACTTC
d_gene: TRBD2; abundance: .; j_gene: TRBJ2-5; v_gene: TRBV28; CDR3aa: CASSINGLAGRETQYF; CDR3nt: TGTGCCAGCAGTATTAACGGCCTAGCGGGGCGGGAGACCCAGTACTTC
d_gene: TRBD2; abundance: .; j_gene: TRBJ2-1; v_gene: TRBV5-1; CDR3aa: CASSLGTSNEQFF; CDR3nt: TGCGCCAGCAGCTTGGGGACTAGCAATGAGCAGTTCTTC
d_gene: .; abundance: .; j_gene: TRBJ1-3; v_gene: TRBV10-3; CDR3aa: CAISDLTGTLGNTIYF; CDR3nt: TGTGCCATCAGTGACTTAACCGGGACCCTTGGAAACACCATATATTTT
d_gene: TRBD2; abundance: once; j_gene: TRBJ2-3; v_gene: TRBV19; CDR3aa: CASKWTSGIHTQYF; CDR3nt: TGTGCCAGTAAATGGACTAGCGGGATACATACGCAGTATTTT
d_gene: .; abundance: .; j_gene: TRBJ2-7; v_gene: TRBV6-1; CDR3aa: CASSRTSYEQYF; CDR3nt: TGTGCCAGCAGTCGGACCTCCTACGAGCAGTACTTC
d_gene: .; abundance: .; j_gene: TRBJ1-5; v_gene: TRBV2; CDR3aa: CASSSLRTGGNQPQHF; CDR3nt: TGTGCCAGCTCGAGCCTACGGACGGGAGGGAATCAGCCCCAGCATTTT
d_gene: TRBD1; abundance: few; j_gene: TRBJ2-7; v_gene: TRBV5-1; CDR3aa: CASSYLTGGGDEQYF; CDR3nt: TGCGCCAGCAGCTATTTGACAGGGGGCGGGGACGAGCAGTACTTC
d_gene: .; abundance: .; j_gene: TRBJ2-1; v_gene: TRBV6-5; CDR3aa: CASRGRLGSNEQFF; CDR3nt: TGTGCCAGCAGAGGACGACTAGGATCCAATGAGCAGTTCTTC
d_gene: .; abundance: .; j_gene: TRBJ1-1; v_gene: TRBV11-2; CDR3aa: CASSLVEGLVTEAFF; CDR3nt: TGTGCCAGCAGCTTAGTAGAAGGGCTAGTCACTGAAGCTTTCTTT
d_gene: .; abundance: .; j_gene: TRBJ1-2; v_gene: TRBV7-3; CDR3aa: CASSSREAANYGYTF; CDR3nt: TGTGCCAGCAGCTCCCGAGAGGCAGCTAACTATGGCTACACCTTC
d_gene: TRBD1; abundance: .; j_gene: TRBJ2-5; v_gene: TRBV11-2; CDR3aa: CASSTTGGETQYF; CDR3nt: TGTGCCAGCAGCACGACAGGGGGCGAGACCCAGTACTTC
d_gene: .; abundance: .; j_gene: TRBJ1-5; v_gene: TRBV4-2; CDR3aa: CASSQESGSNQPQHF; CDR3nt: TGTGCCAGCAGCCAAGAGTCGGGGAGCAATCAGCCCCAGCATTTT
d_gene: .; abundance: .; j_gene: TRBJ2-2; v_gene: TRBV7-2; CDR3aa: CASREGGIYTGELFF; CDR3nt: TGTGCCAGCAGGGAAGGGGGGATTTACACCGGGGAGCTGTTTTTT
d_gene: .; abundance: .; j_gene: TRBJ2-7; v_gene: TRBV5-6; CDR3aa: CASRGGKESYEQYF; CDR3nt: TGTGCCAGCAGAGGTGGGAAGGAGTCCTACGAGCAGTACTTC
d_gene: .; abundance: .; j_gene: TRBJ1-5; v_gene: TRBV2; CDR3aa: CASSVLGGDQPQHF; CDR3nt: TGTGCCAGCAGTGTTCTTGGAGGAGATCAGCCCCAGCATTTT
d_gene: TRBD1; abundance: .; j_gene: TRBJ2-3; v_gene: TRBV19; CDR3aa: CASSHRGLNTDTQYF; CDR3nt: TGTGCCAGTAGTCACAGGGGGCTTAACACAGATACGCAGTATTTT
d_gene: TRBD2; abundance: .; j_gene: TRBJ2-1; v_gene: TRBV6-4; CDR3aa: CASSDSSGSYNEQFF; CDR3nt: TGTGCCAGCAGTGACTCTAGCGGGTCCTACAATGAGCAGTTCTTC
d_gene: .; abundance: .; j_gene: TRBJ1-5; v_gene: TRBV6-6; CDR3aa: CASSYREDGNQPQHF; CDR3nt: TGTGCCAGCAGTTACCGGGAGGACGGCAATCAGCCCCAGCATTTT